A selection of T cell receptor beta chains follows, all from one sample in a study of response to subunit inactivated influenza vaccine. Each CDR3 protein is one row after TCRdb ran MiXCR on the RT-PCR reads. This sample yields around 570,000 distinct CDR3 sequences, of which approximately 7.1% are seen a single time; approximately 12% belongs to the top ten. Sequenced material: PBMCs from blood, taken 23 to 25 months after vaccination. These receptors came from a man aged 45 to 70 who received an inactivated influenza vaccine. Each CDR3 is given with its conserved first and last residue. A D gene is named only where the DNA matches it firmly. Clone size is not always given. Where it is, it says once, few, many or a class for expanded clones.

v_gene	d_gene	j_gene	abundance	CDR3aa	CDR3nt
TRBV12-3/TRBV12-4	TRBD2	TRBJ2-5	few	CASRRLAGGPIETQYF	TGTGCCAGCAGGCGTCTAGCGGGGGGGCCGATAGAGACCCAGTACTTC
TRBV5-6	-	TRBJ2-2	-	CASSRGTNTGELFF	TGTGCCAGCAGTCGGGGGACGAACACCGGGGAGCTGTTTTTT
TRBV9	-	TRBJ2-3	many	CASSVDPTPGGTSTDTQYF	TGTGCCAGCAGCGTAGACCCCACTCCTGGGGGGACTAGCACAGATACGCAGTATTTT
TRBV5-1	-	TRBJ2-2	many	CASSLGDTSTGELFF	TGCGCCAGCAGCTTGGGAGACACGTCCACCGGGGAGCTGTTTTTT
TRBV6-1	-	TRBJ2-7	many	CASSESTHEQYF	TGTGCCAGCAGTGAATCGACCCACGAGCAGTACTTC
TRBV15	-	TRBJ2-1	few	CATSRDDGIYTPYNEQFF	TGTGCCACCAGCAGAGATGACGGGATATACACCCCCTACAATGAGCAGTTCTTC
TRBV4-1	TRBD1	TRBJ2-3	-	CASSQEPPRQGVSDTQYF	TGCGCCAGCAGCCAAGAACCCCCCCGACAGGGGGTATCAGATACGCAGTATTTT
TRBV7-2	TRBD1	TRBJ2-7	-	CASSLPLGTGAYEQYF	TGTGCCAGCAGCTTACCCCTCGGGACAGGGGCCTACGAGCAGTACTTC
TRBV29-1	TRBD2	TRBJ2-3	few	CSVGGLAADTQYF	TGCAGCGTAGGCGGACTAGCGGCGGATACGCAGTATTTT
TRBV20-1	TRBD1	TRBJ2-3	-	CSARDRTGAVSTDTQYF	TGCAGTGCTAGAGATCGCACAGGGGCAGTAAGCACAGATACGCAGTATTTT
TRBV19	-	TRBJ2-6	-	CASRTTLSGANVLTF	TGTGCCAGTAGAACAACCCTCTCTGGGGCCAACGTCCTGACTTTC
TRBV2	-	TRBJ1-4	-	CASMKSWVRGEKLFF	TGTGCCAGCATGAAATCCTGGGTACGAGGCGAAAAACTGTTTTTT
TRBV6-2/TRBV6-3	-	TRBJ2-4	few	CASSDRLGGNIQYF	TGTGCCAGCAGTGATAGACTAGGAGGAAACATTCAGTACTTC
TRBV14	-	TRBJ2-1	-	CASSQFLGLSYNEQFF	TGTGCCAGCAGCCAATTTCTGGGACTTTCCTACAATGAGCAGTTCTTC
TRBV5-5	-	TRBJ1-2	few	CASSLERENYGYTF	TGTGCCAGCAGCTTGGAGCGGGAGAACTATGGCTACACCTTC
TRBV3-1	-	TRBJ2-3	-	CASRRGVTDTQYF	TGTGCCAGCAGGAGAGGAGTCACGGATACGCAGTATTTT
TRBV12-3/TRBV12-4	-	TRBJ1-3	many	CASKGRKDGNTIYF	TGTGCCAGCAAGGGGAGGAAGGACGGAAACACCATATATTTT
TRBV5-1	TRBD1	TRBJ2-7	-	CASSLLPGGPDSYEQYF	TGCGCCAGCAGCTTGTTACCAGGGGGTCCAGACTCCTACGAGCAGTACTTC
TRBV6-2/TRBV6-3	-	TRBJ1-5	many	CASSYTARNQPQHF	TGTGCCAGCAGTTACACAGCTAGAAATCAGCCCCAGCATTTT
TRBV7-9	-	TRBJ2-3	-	CASSLVGARTDTQYF	TGTGCCAGCAGCTTAGTGGGGGCACGGACAGATACGCAGTATTTT
TRBV27	-	TRBJ2-7	many	CASSLSIGADLYEQYF	TGTGCCAGCAGTTTATCCATCGGGGCCGACCTCTACGAGCAGTACTTC
TRBV10-3	TRBD2	TRBJ2-3	-	CAIMRSGGDTDTQYF	TGTGCCATCATGAGGTCGGGGGGGGACACAGATACGCAGTATTTT
TRBV6-1	-	TRBJ1-1	-	CASRITRLNTEAFF	TGTGCCAGCAGGATTACAAGATTGAACACTGAAGCTTTCTTT
TRBV15	-	TRBJ2-7	few	CATSDGSPVYEQYF	TGTGCCACCAGCGATGGGTCCCCCGTTTACGAGCAGTACTTC
TRBV5-1	-	TRBJ2-7	many	CASRHRSSYEQYF	TGCGCCAGCAGACACAGGAGCTCCTACGAGCAGTACTTC
TRBV7-9	-	TRBJ2-3	many	CASSARDNTDTQYF	TGTGCCAGCAGCGCCCGGGACAACACAGATACGCAGTATTTT
TRBV3-1	-	TRBJ1-1	many	CASSPLGGNTEAFF	TGTGCCAGCAGCCCGCTTGGGGGGAACACTGAAGCTTTCTTT
TRBV15	-	TRBJ2-1	once	CATSRVTPAGRGDNEQFF	TGTGCCACCAGCAGAGTCACACCCGCGGGTAGGGGGGACAATGAGCAGTTCTTC
TRBV5-1	-	TRBJ2-1	many	CASSVGSGTQRGNEQFF	TGCGCCAGCAGCGTGGGTTCGGGGACACAAAGGGGGAATGAGCAGTTCTTC
TRBV29-1	TRBD2	TRBJ2-5	many	CSVDGQRGDQETQYF	TGCAGCGTTGACGGCCAGCGGGGGGACCAAGAGACCCAGTACTTC
TRBV7-9	TRBD1	TRBJ1-2	few	CASSPGDRPLYTF	TGTGCCAGCAGCCCAGGGGACAGACCGCTTTACACCTTC
TRBV2	-	TRBJ1-5	-	CASSRRHSGVHPQHF	TGTGCCAGCAGTAGACGGCACTCAGGGGTCCATCCCCAGCATTTT
TRBV5-1	-	TRBJ2-7	-	CASSLGQEVSYEQYF	TGCGCCAGCAGCTTGGGACAGGAGGTCTCCTACGAGCAGTACTTC
TRBV11-2	-	TRBJ2-1	few	CASSLLVGTAVLNEQFF	TGTGCCAGCAGCTTATTAGTCGGGACGGCCGTCCTTAATGAGCAGTTCTTC
TRBV7-9	TRBD1	TRBJ1-1	few	CASSPGQGATDTEAFF	TGTGCCAGCAGCCCCGGGCAGGGGGCGACGGACACTGAAGCTTTCTTT
TRBV2	-	TRBJ2-1	-	CASSERRVNEQFF	TGTGCCAGCAGTGAAAGACGAGTTAATGAGCAGTTCTTC
TRBV27	-	TRBJ2-3	many	CASSFNTPPDTQYF	TGTGCCAGCAGTTTCAATACACCCCCAGATACGCAGTATTTT
TRBV10-2	TRBD2	TRBJ2-2	-	CASSDPGLAGRWSGELFF	TGCGCCAGCAGTGACCCCGGGCTAGCGGGACGTTGGTCCGGGGAGCTGTTTTTT
TRBV10-3	TRBD1	TRBJ2-7	few	CAISGQGAYEQYF	TGTGCCATCAGCGGACAGGGGGCCTACGAGCAGTACTTC
TRBV7-9	-	TRBJ2-1	-	CASSLVQGSQFF	TGTGCCAGCAGCTTAGTGCAGGGGTCGCAGTTCTTC
TRBV18	TRBD1	TRBJ2-7	-	CASSPLRDRVTGEQYF	TGTGCCAGCTCACCACTAAGGGACAGGGTAACAGGCGAGCAGTACTTC
TRBV6-2/TRBV6-3	-	TRBJ1-1	many	CASSHGTWNTEAFF	TGTGCCAGCAGTCACGGGACATGGAACACTGAAGCTTTCTTT
TRBV12-3/TRBV12-4	-	TRBJ2-1	-	CASSLGRQYNEQFF	TGTGCCAGCAGTTTAGGGAGGCAGTACAATGAGCAGTTCTTC
TRBV20-1	-	TRBJ1-2	-	CSARSGVGYTF	TGCAGTGCTAGATCAGGGGTGGGCTACACCTTC
TRBV6-5	-	TRBJ1-4	-	CASSYSKGPGGEKLFF	TGTGCCAGCAGTTACTCGAAGGGACCGGGCGGTGAAAAACTGTTTTTT
TRBV20-1	-	TRBJ1-6	-	CSARIGSSYNSPLHF	TGCAGTGCTAGAATCGGTAGCTCCTATAATTCACCCCTCCACTTT
TRBV9	-	TRBJ2-1	few	CASSVGPGWYNEQFF	TGTGCCAGCAGCGTAGGGCCGGGTTGGTACAATGAGCAGTTCTTC
TRBV2	-	TRBJ2-2	many	CASSELGITGELFF	TGTGCCAGCAGTGAATTGGGAATCACCGGGGAGCTGTTTTTT
TRBV20-1	-	TRBJ2-7	few	CSALTGSSVSYEQYF	TGCAGTGCCTTAACAGGGTCGTCCGTATCCTACGAGCAGTACTTC
TRBV20-1	-	TRBJ2-1	-	CSARDPAGSSYNEQFF	TGCAGTGCTAGAGATCCTGCCGGGAGCTCCTACAATGAGCAGTTCTTC
TRBV7-2	TRBD2	TRBJ2-3	few	CASSLTGGRTDTQYF	TGTGCCAGCAGCTTGACGGGAGGGCGCACAGATACGCAGTATTTT
TRBV28	-	TRBJ2-7	many	CASSLRGVYEQYF	TGTGCCAGCAGCCTTAGAGGAGTCTACGAGCAGTACTTC
TRBV3-1	-	TRBJ2-4	few	CASSHEGGSLHF	TGTGCCAGCAGCCATGAGGGGGGGAGCCTCCACTTC
TRBV12-3/TRBV12-4	TRBD2	TRBJ2-2	many	CASSFRVGGVAGELFF	TGTGCCAGCAGTTTCCGGGTCGGGGGGGTCGCCGGGGAGCTGTTTTTT
TRBV7-2	-	TRBJ1-2	-	CASSQSRAGYTF	TGTGCCAGCAGCCAGAGCAGGGCAGGCTACACCTTC
TRBV5-1	-	TRBJ1-1	few	CASSLEPGKNTEAFF	TGCGCCAGCAGCTTGGAGCCGGGTAAGAACACTGAAGCTTTCTTT
TRBV20-1	TRBD2	TRBJ2-5	-	CSAEGLAAKQETQYF	TGCAGTGCGGAGGGACTAGCGGCAAAACAAGAGACCCAGTACTTC
TRBV12-3/TRBV12-4	TRBD1	TRBJ1-1	few	CASRGTGEAEAFF	TGTGCCAGCAGGGGGACAGGGGAGGCTGAAGCTTTCTTT
TRBV10-3	TRBD1	TRBJ2-6	few	CAISPTGYSGANVLTF	TGTGCCATCAGCCCGACAGGGTACTCTGGGGCCAACGTCCTGACTTTC